What follows are 28 T cell receptor beta chains derived from one specimen sequenced in a study of Ad26.COV2.S vaccination and SARS-CoV-2 variants. The treatment here: about 20 received Ad26.COV2.S at low or high dose, single or two shots; about 5 received placebo; per-sample allocation not given. Specimens were obtained on day 63 following the first vaccine or placebo injection. Clones were sequenced by immunoSEQ multiplex PCR, and TCRdb holds only the in-frame ones, with some missing. The sample lists 400,000 or so clones, around 85% occurring once. The sample here was peripheral blood, taken in a trial of Ad26.COV2.S vaccine versus placebo. These receptors were obtained from a person between 18 and 65 years old who received the Ad26.COV2.S COVID-19 vaccine or a placebo.

The genes are TRBV3-1 (or the pseudogene TRBV3-2) and TRBJ1-2; D ambiguous. V was pared by 0 bases and J by 4 bases, with 12 bases between. Germline values: CDR1 LGHDT, CDR2 YNNKEL (reference sequence). The CDR3 is 15 amino acids. The CDR3 DNA sequence: TGTGCCAGCAGCCAAGATAGGGATCTGGTCTATGGCTACACCTTC. It specifies CASSQDRDLVYGYTF.

This chain links TRBV19 with TRBJ2-3; 10 bases match TRBD2. This CDR3 region has 15 residues. V lost 3 bases and J lost 3; bases outside the gene matches: 3. CDR1 and CDR2 from the germline V gene are LNHDA and SQIVND (reference sequence). CDR3 sequence (DNA): TGTGCCAGTAGTATCCAAGCGGGGGGGACAGATACGCAGTATTTT. Translating gives CASSIQAGGTDTQYF.

The chain employs TRBV18 and TRBJ2-2, with 7 bases matching TRBD1. V was clipped by 2 bases and J by 4 bases; unmatched bases: 7. Germline values: CDR1 KGHSH, CDR2 LQKENI. This CDR3 spans 16 amino acids. This CDR3 reads CASSPRQGDGTGELFF. CDR3 DNA sequence: TGTGCCAGCTCACCAAGGCAGGGGGACGGCACCGGGGAGCTGTTTTTT.

V usage is TRBV4-1 and J usage is TRBJ2-3; 7 positions match TRBD1. CDR1 is MGHRA, CDR2 YSYEKL, per germline. V lost 2 bases, J lost 3 bases, and 8 bases stayed unmatched. CDR3 size: 16 residues. This chain's CDR3 is CASSQTIPGGTDTQYF. CDR3 DNA: TGCGCCAGCAGCCAAACTATCCCAGGGGGAACAGATACGCAGTATTTT.

The genes are TRBV5-4 and TRBJ2-5; the match to TRBD2 covers 8 bases. V was clipped by 0 bases and J by 2 bases; unmatched bases: 3. The CDR3 loop spans 15 amino acids. Germline V CDR1 and CDR2: SGHNT, YYREEE (reference sequence). CDR3 sequence: CASSLAGGQQETQYF. Written as DNA, the CDR3 is TGTGCCAGCAGCTTGGCGGGGGGGCAACAAGAGACCCAGTACTTC.

V is TRBV15 and J is TRBJ1-4, with a tentative D call TRBD1 (6 bases). Germline V gene lookup returns CDR1 LNHNV and CDR2 YYDKDF (reference sequence). Deletions cut 0 bases from V and 7 bases from J, with 15 bases between. This CDR3 has 16 residues. The CDR3 nucleotides read TGTGCCACCAGCAGAGAGGGGGCTATATATGTTGAAAAACTGTTTTTT. Protein sequence: CATSREGAIYVEKLFF.

For this clone: The same CDR3 is also encoded by other DNA sequences in this sample. J is TRBJ2-3 and V is TRBV12-3 or TRBV12-4; D gene uncertain. The CDR3 has 10 amino acids. The V and J ends lost 5 bases and 5 bases respectively, with 2 bases between them. The CDR3 coding sequence is TGTGCCAGCAGTGTAGATACGCAGTATTTT. Its protein product is CASSVDTQYF.

This chain's CDR3 is CATSRDLSAGSTDTQYF. As DNA, the CDR3 is TGTGCCACCAGCAGAGATCTTTCCGCGGGGTCCACAGATACGCAGTATTTT. The chain is built from TRBV15 and TRBJ2-3, with a tentative D call TRBD2 (6 bases). The ends were cut back, 0 bases at V and 2 bases at J, with 15 bases in the middle. The CDR3 length is 17 residues. CDR1 and CDR2 (germline): LNHNV, YYDKDF (reference sequence). The variable domain in full, with the rest retrieved from reference TRBV15 and TRBJ2-3, is DAMVIQNPRYQVTQFGKPVTLSCSQTLNHNVMYWYQQKSSQAPKLLFHYYDKDFNNEADTPDNFQSRRPNTSFCFLDIRSPGLGDTAMYLCATSRDLSAGSTDTQYFGPGTRLTVL.

The chain is built from TRBV19 and TRBJ2-7, with D uncertain. Germline lookup yields CDR1 LNHDA and CDR2 SQIVND (reference sequence). This CDR3 contains 13 residues. Between the trimmed V and J ends, which lost 7 bases and 0 bases, there was a span of 10 bases. Written as DNA, the CDR3 is TGTGCCAGTATTGGGCAGCCCTCCTACGAGCAGTACTTC. Translation: CASIGQPSYEQYF.

The chain is built from TRBV30 and TRBJ2-3; TRBD1 is a possible D gene (5 bases). The V end was cut by 2 bases, the J end by 4 bases, with 10 bases between. CDR1 GTSNPN and CDR2 SVGIG come from the germline V gene (reference sequence). The CDR3 is made up of 13 amino acids. CDR3 loop: CAWSRQGPDTQYF. Written as DNA, the CDR3 is TGTGCCTGGAGTCGGCAGGGCCCAGATACGCAGTATTTT. The full variable domain, rest sourced from reference TRBV30 and TRBJ2-3, is SQTIHQWPATLVQPVGSPLSLECTVEGTSNPNLYWYRQAAGRGLQLLFYSVGIGQISSEVPQNLSASRPQDRQFILSSKKLLLSDSGFYLCAWSRQGPDTQYFGPGTRLTVL.

The chain employs TRBV25-1 and TRBJ1-2; D perhaps matches TRBD1 (5 bases). This CDR3 has 12 amino acids. Germline CDR1 MGHDK, CDR2 SYGVNS. V shed 7 bases and J shed 7 bases, with 13 bases lying between them. The CDR3, as DNA: TGTGCCAGCAACACAGGCTGGGGTGGCTACACCTTC. Translation gives CASNTGWGGYTF.

In the case of this clone: Relative to the germline gene, one junction end is altered; a read error may explain this. The chain has TRBV6-1 and TRBJ1-1; D is ambiguous. Germline loops: CDR1 MNHNS, CDR2 SASEGT. This CDR3 region has 12 residues. CDR3 loop: CASGDPNTEAFF. The CDR3 DNA sequence: TGTGCCAGCGGTGACCCGAACACTGAAGCTTTCTTT.

The chain links TRBV15 to TRBJ2-3, with TRBD1 as a possible D gene (6 bases). The germline gives CDR1 LNHNV, CDR2 YYDKDF (reference sequence). The CDR3 consists of 13 residues. V lost 3 bases and J 9 bases, leaving 13 bases between the germline ends. The CDR3: CATSRDAGDTQYF. CDR3 nucleotide sequence: TGTGCCACCAGCAGGGACGCAGGGGACACGCAGTATTTT.

This clone was counted only a few times. The rearrangement uses TRBV5-8 and TRBJ2-5; D not resolved. The ends were cut back, 6 bases at V and 5 bases at J, with 17 bases in the middle. Germline V gives CDR1 SGHTS, CDR2 YDEGEE. This CDR3 region has 14 residues. DNA for the CDR3: TGTGCCAGCAACCTTCTGGGGTCGTCGGAGACCCAGTACTTC. Translating it yields CASNLLGSSETQYF.

The chain carries TRBV15 and TRBJ1-1; no firm D call. In germline, CDR1 is LNHNV, CDR2 YYDKDF (reference sequence). This CDR3 has 14 amino acids. V dropped 3 bases and J dropped 1 base, with 9 bases sitting between them. The CDR3 DNA reads as TGTGCCACCAGCAGGGGTAGGGAGAACACTGAAGCTTTCTTT. Its translation is CATSRGRENTEAFF. Full variable domain (missing parts from reference TRBV15 and TRBJ1-1): DAMVIQNPRYQVTQFGKPVTLSCSQTLNHNVMYWYQQKSSQAPKLLFHYYDKDFNNEADTPDNFQSRRPNTSFCFLDIRSPGLGDTAMYLCATSRGRENTEAFFGQGTRLTVV.

The count of this clone is one. This rearrangement joins TRBV7-9 to TRBJ2-3, with 9 nucleotides matching TRBD1. V gave up 8 bases and J gave up 8 bases; unmatched junction bases: 8. The CDR3 consists of 13 residues. Germline lookup yields CDR1 SEHNR and CDR2 FQNEAQ (reference sequence). CDR3 sequence (DNA): TGTGCCAGCGTTCGACAGGGGGTTGGTACGCAGTATTTT. This gives the protein CASVRQGVGTQYF.

This clone was picked up a small number of times. This chain uses TRBV2 with TRBJ1-3; TRBD1 agrees at 10 bases. With 6 bases clipped from V and 2 bases from J, the junction kept 4 bases outside the gene matches. Per the germline V gene, CDR1 is SNHLY and CDR2 is FYNNEI. The CDR3 is made up of 15 amino acids. The CDR3 DNA reads as TGTGCCAGCAGCCCTGACAGGGGGCCTGGAAACACCATATATTTT. It translates to CASSPDRGPGNTIYF. Supplemented by reference TRBV2 and TRBJ1-3, the full variable domain reads EPEVTQTPSHQVTQMGQEVILRCVPISNHLYFYWYRQILGQKVEFLVSFYNNEISEKSEIFDDQFSVERPDGSNFTLKIRSTKLEDSAMYFCASSPDRGPGNTIYFGEGSWLTVV.

The rearrangement joins TRBV20-1 to TRBJ1-2, with D maybe TRBD1 (5 bases). CDR3 length: 11 amino acids. Per the germline V gene, CDR1 is DFQATT and CDR2 is SNEGSKA (reference sequence). V dropped 4 bases and J dropped 2 bases, with 5 bases sitting between them. In nucleotides, the CDR3 is TGCAGTGCTACAGGGAACTATGGCTACACCTTC. Translated: CSATGNYGYTF.

The chain couples TRBV5-6 to TRBJ1-4; 7 bases line up with TRBD1. V trimming: 4 bases; J trimming: 3 bases; junction bases outside the gene matches: 3. This CDR3 is 14 amino acids long. Germline loops: CDR1 SGHDT, CDR2 YYEEEE. The CDR3 loop reads CASSTGQPNEKLFF. The DNA for the CDR3 is TGTGCCAGCAGCACGGGACAGCCTAATGAAAAACTGTTTTTT.

The chain uses TRBV20-1 and TRBJ2-7; possible D gene TRBD1, 6 bases. Germline lookup yields CDR1 DFQATT and CDR2 SNEGSKA (reference sequence). CDR3 size: 11 residues. V lost 6 bases and J lost 7, with 13 bases in between. The CDR3 DNA reads TGCAGTGCCCCACAGGGTTTGGAGCAGTACTTC. The encoded protein is CSAPQGLEQYF.

This chain links TRBV5-3 with TRBJ2-1; no reliable D call. TRBV5-3 is an open reading frame whose function is uncertain. This CDR3 contains 12 residues. The V end lost 4 bases, the J end lost 7 bases, and 9 bases lay between the germline ends. The CDR3 nucleotides read TGTGCCAGAAGCCAGACTTTAAATGAGCAGTTCTTC. Translating gives CARSQTLNEQFF.

The chain links TRBV19 to TRBJ1-5; weak D call: TRBD1 (6 bases). This CDR3 comprises 15 residues. V was clipped by 6 bases and J by 5 bases, with 17 bases between them. The germline CDR1 and CDR2 sequences are LNHDA and SQIVND (reference sequence). As DNA, the CDR3 is TGTGCCAGTAGGTCTGGACAGTTGAATCATCAGCCCCAGCATTTT. This codes for CASRSGQLNHQPQHF. Variable domain in full (rest from reference TRBV19 and TRBJ1-5): DGGITQSPKYLFRKEGQNVTLSCEQNLNHDAMYWYRQDPGQGLRLIYYSQIVNDFQKGDIAEGYSVSREKKESFPLTVTSAQKNPTAFYLCASRSGQLNHQPQHFGDGTRLSIL.

This clone was seen just once. CDR3 nucleotides: TGTGCCAGCAGTCCTCAGGGGTTAGCTAACTATGGCTACACCTTC. Its translation: CASSPQGLANYGYTF. The V gene is TRBV2, the J gene TRBJ1-2; D perhaps matches TRBD1 (6 bases). The CDR3 covers 15 residues. CDR1 is SNHLY, CDR2 FYNNEI, per germline. V was clipped by 5 bases and J by 0 bases, with 13 bases between them. The variable domain in full, completed from reference TRBV2 and TRBJ1-2, reads EPEVTQTPSHQVTQMGQEVILRCVPISNHLYFYWYRQILGQKVEFLVSFYNNEISEKSEIFDDQFSVERPDGSNFTLKIRSTKLEDSAMYFCASSPQGLANYGYTFGSGTRLTVV.

The chain uses TRBV2 and TRBJ1-1; D is ambiguous. This CDR3 has 14 amino acids. Germline loops: CDR1 SNHLY, CDR2 FYNNEI. The V gene lost 7 bases and the J gene lost 0 bases, with 12 bases spanning the gap. The CDR3 DNA sequence: TGTGCCAGCAACACCGACGGAATGAACACTGAAGCTTTCTTT. Translating it yields CASNTDGMNTEAFF.

The chain carries TRBV12-3 or TRBV12-4 and TRBJ1-5; 7 bases are shared with TRBD1. The CDR3 is 13 residues long. The junction had 6 bases not matched to a gene; V was cut back by 7 bases and J by 6 bases. The CDR3 DNA reads TGTGCCAGCACCAAAGACAGGGCTCAGCCCCAGCATTTT. It translates to CASTKDRAQPQHF.

V gene TRBV30 combines with J gene TRBJ2-2, with D unclear. V was shortened by 0 bases and J by 0 bases, with 5 bases between the two germline ends. The CDR3 spans 14 residues. Looked up from germline, CDR1 is GTSNPN and CDR2 is SVGIG (reference sequence). In nucleotides, the CDR3 is TGTGCCTGGAGTGTAACGGCGAACACCGGGGAGCTGTTTTTT. It yields the protein CAWSVTANTGELFF.

The sample holds one count of this clone. The chain joins TRBV27 to TRBJ2-7, with a possible D match to TRBD2 (5 bases). The V gene's germline CDR1 is MNHEY and CDR2 SMNVEV (reference sequence). The V end was cut by 0 bases, the J end by 7 bases, with 13 bases between. The CDR3 totals 14 residues. CDR3 sequence (DNA): TGTGCCAGCAGTTTATCCGGCTCCACGGGGGAGCAGTACTTC. It is translated as CASSLSGSTGEQYF.

Many counts were recorded for this clone. This chain joins TRBV6-2 or TRBV6-3 and TRBJ1-1; perhaps TRBD1 as D (5 bases). The V end lost 6 bases, the J end lost 7 bases, and 15 bases lay between the germline ends. The CDR3 is 13 amino acids. CDR1 MNHEY and CDR2 SVGEGT come from the germline V gene. The CDR3 spells CASSNGWGVEAFF. The CDR3 DNA follows: TGTGCCAGCAGCAACGGATGGGGGGTTGAAGCTTTCTTT.